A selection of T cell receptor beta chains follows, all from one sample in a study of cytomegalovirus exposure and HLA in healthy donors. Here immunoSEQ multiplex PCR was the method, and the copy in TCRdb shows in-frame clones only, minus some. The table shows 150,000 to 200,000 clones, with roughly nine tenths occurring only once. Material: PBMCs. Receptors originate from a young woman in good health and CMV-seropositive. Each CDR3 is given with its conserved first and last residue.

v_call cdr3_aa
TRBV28 CASREDRSSGANVLTF
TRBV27 CASSGRGSGELFF
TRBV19 CASSMARDSSYEQYF
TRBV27 CASSFRGRKDEQYF
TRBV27 CASSLKGTGGMNIQYF
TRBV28 CASRGQGYEQYF
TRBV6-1 CASSELEGNTDTQYF
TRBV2 CASTRQGAGQPQHF
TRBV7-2 CASSLSGTSGGELFF
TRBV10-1 CASSGGSDQPQHF
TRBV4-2 CASSQEILAGAYNEQFF
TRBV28 CASSLGQGAYNEQFF
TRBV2 CASSEARVPNTEAFF
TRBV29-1 CSVVGTSGSYEQYF
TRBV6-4 CASSASGSYNEQFF
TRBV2 CASSEALQGFSSGNTIYF
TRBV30 CAWTQGGPLHF
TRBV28 CASSLGGVGNQPQHF
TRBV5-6 CASSFGNQAHSNQPQHF
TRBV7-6 CASSARQGSSYEQYF
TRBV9 CASSVVSGTDTQYF